The 20 T cell receptor beta chains listed next were all sequenced from one sample in a study of T cells in Graves' hyperthyroidism and ophthalmopathy. The CDR3 regions of TCR beta were amplified from RNA transcripts. Using the HTBI primer set, a first-round RT-PCR was run on the TCR CDR3. TCRdb reanalysed the multiplex PCR reads using MiXCR and keeps one entry per CDR3 protein. The sample lists fewer than 200,000 distinct CDR3 sequences, over 8% seen once, with approximately 24% in the top ten. The sequenced sample consisted of blood. These receptors all come from a woman under 30 with Graves' hyperthyroidism that later progressed to Graves' ophthalmopathy.

V usage is TRBV25-1 and J usage is TRBJ1-4; possible D gene TRBD1, 6 bases. The CDR3 extends over 17 amino acids. Deletions cut 9 bases from V and 8 bases from J, with 28 bases between. Germline loops: CDR1 MGHDK, CDR2 SYGVNS. The DNA for the CDR3 is TGTGCCAGGACCCCCGGGACCAGGGGAACAAAAGGGGAAAAACTGTTTTTT. It yields the protein CARTPGTRGTKGEKLFF. Full variable domain (outside the CDR3, taken from reference TRBV25-1 and TRBJ1-4): EADIYQTPRYLVIGTGKKITLECSQTMGHDKMYWYQQDPGMELHLIHYSYGVNSTEKGDLSSESTVSRIRTEHFPLTLESARPSHTSQYLCARTPGTRGTKGEKLFFGSGTQLSVL.

This clonotype was counted a few times. The chain links TRBV7-2 to TRBJ2-1, with 13 bases aligning to TRBD2. V was clipped by 2 bases and J by 1 base; unmatched bases: 8. The V gene's germline CDR1 is SGHTA and CDR2 FQGNSA. The CDR3 covers 19 residues. Written as DNA, the CDR3 is TGTGCCAGCAGCTTAACTAGCGGGAGGGCCAGGAGGTCCTACAATGAGCAGTTCTTC. This encodes CASSLTSGRARRSYNEQFF. The full variable domain, its missing parts supplied by reference TRBV7-2 and TRBJ2-1, is GAGVSQSPSNKVTEKGKDVELRCDPISGHTALYWYRQSLGQGLEFLIYFQGNSAPDKSGLPSDRFSAERTGGSVSTLTIQRTQQEDSAVYLCASSLTSGRARRSYNEQFFGPGTRLTVL.

This clonotype was detected many times. The rearrangement joins TRBV27 to TRBJ1-5; 12 bases are a match to TRBD1. Germline loops: CDR1 MNHEY, CDR2 SMNVEV (reference sequence). V was pared by 1 base and J by 0 bases, with 4 bases of the junction left unmatched. The CDR3 spans 18 residues. For the CDR3, the DNA is TGTGCCAGCAGTTTATGGGGACAGGGGGCTTATAGCAATCAGCCCCAGCATTTT. It yields the protein CASSLWGQGAYSNQPQHF.

The V and J genes are TRBV6-1 and TRBJ2-1, with 10 bases lining up with TRBD1. V lost 2 bases, J lost 5 bases, and 3 bases stayed unmatched. The CDR3 sequence is 15 residues long. Germline CDR1 and CDR2: MNHNS and SASEGT. The chain's CDR3 is CASSEPTGGHNEQFF. The CDR3 DNA reads TGTGCCAGCAGTGAACCGACAGGGGGCCACAATGAGCAGTTCTTC.

This clonotype was detected ten times or more. The J gene is TRBJ2-5, the V gene TRBV7-9, with 8 bases lining up with TRBD2. Germline CDR1 reads SEHNR; CDR2 reads FQNEAQ (reference sequence). The CDR3 totals 18 residues. The V gene end was trimmed by 1 base and the J gene end by 6 bases; junction bases not matched to a gene: 16. CDR3 loop: CASSLGSGGDFFGQTQYF. The CDR3 DNA reads as TGTGCCAGCAGCTTAGGGTCCGGGGGGGACTTCTTTGGACAGACCCAGTACTTC.

This clonotype was found a few times. A much bigger clone sits one base away, suggesting this may be a read error. The genes are TRBV28 and TRBJ2-7; 7 positions match TRBD1. This CDR3 is built from 14 residues. CDR1 is MDHEN and CDR2 is SYDVKM in the germline V gene. V lost 7 bases to trimming and J lost 6 bases; unmatched junction nucleotides: 12. The DNA of the CDR3 is TGTGCCAGCATGCAACCCGGACAGGCCTGCGAGCAGTACTTC. Encoded protein: CASMQPGQACEQYF.

The chain carries TRBV28 and TRBJ1-5; D is unresolved. Germline loops: CDR1 MDHEN, CDR2 SYDVKM. The CDR3 is 14 amino acids. V lost 2 bases and J lost 9, with 14 bases in between. In nucleotides, the CDR3 is TGTGCCAGCAGTTTACGAGGATCGTTGGGGCCCCAGCATTTT. Its protein is CASSLRGSLGPQHF.

This clonotype was found many times. This chain uses TRBV3-1 with TRBJ2-1; D possibly uses TRBD1 or TRBD2 (5 bases each). The CDR3 has 13 residues. Trimming removed 4 bases at V and 9 bases at J, with 13 bases between. Germline V gives CDR1 LGHDT, CDR2 YNNKEL (reference sequence). Here the CDR3 reads CASSLGTEGEQFF. The CDR3 DNA follows: TGTGCCAGCAGCCTCGGGACCGAGGGTGAGCAGTTCTTC.

This clonotype occurred once. The rearrangement links TRBV20-1 to TRBJ2-3; 7 nucleotides match TRBD2. The V gene's germline CDR1 is DFQATT and CDR2 SNEGSKA (reference sequence). CDR3 size: 15 residues. The ends lost 2 bases at V and 10 bases at J; junction bases unmatched: 15. The CDR3 protein is CSARWGGGGGIAQYF. The CDR3 bases are TGCAGTGCTAGATGGGGGGGGGGGGGGGGGATCGCGCAGTATTTT.

This clonotype was observed many times. The chain recombines TRBV29-1 with TRBJ1-3, with a weak D call TRBD1 (6 bases). V lost 6 bases to trimming and J lost 0 bases, with 12 bases between them. This CDR3 contains 14 residues. From germline, CDR1 is SQVTM and CDR2 ANQGSEA. CDR3 sequence: CSVLDSISGNTIYF. The CDR3 coding sequence is TGCAGCGTCCTGGACAGTATCTCTGGAAACACCATATATTTT.

In this sample, this clonotype turned up many times. The chain couples TRBV15 to TRBJ1-2; D not resolved. V was trimmed by 4 bases and J by 2 bases, leaving 11 bases between them. CDR3 size: 14 residues. Germline CDR1 LNHNV, CDR2 YYDKDF (reference sequence). CDR3 bases: TGTGCCACCAGCACTTCGGGGAACAACTATGGCTACACCTTC. Translating gives CATSTSGNNYGYTF.

This clonotype was seen at least ten times. The chain joins TRBV5-1 to TRBJ1-2; D possibly corresponds to TRBD1 (6 bases). This CDR3 has 14 amino acids. Looked up from germline, CDR1 is SGHRS and CDR2 is YFSETQ. V shed 1 base and J shed 2 bases, with 9 bases lying between them. The CDR3 sequence is CASSLYTGNYGYTF. DNA for the CDR3: TGCGCCAGCAGCTTGTATACAGGGAACTATGGCTACACCTTC.

This clonotype was seen more than once but under ten times. CDR3 bases: TGTGCCAGCAGCTTCGGGACATGGTACAATGAGCAGTTCTTC. It yields the protein CASSFGTWYNEQFF. The chain carries TRBV5-6 and TRBJ2-1; TRBD1 might be the D (6 bases). V shed 2 bases and J shed 4 bases, with 10 bases lying between them. Germline CDR1 is SGHDT and CDR2 is YYEEEE. This CDR3 region has 14 residues.

Comments on this clonotype: This may be a read error: a much more frequent sequence differs by one nucleotide. CDR3 amino acids: CASSLFRQAYNSPLHF. CDR3 sequence (DNA): TGTGCCAGCAGTTTATTCAGGCAGGCCTATAATTCACCCCTCCACTTT. The gene calls are TRBV28 and TRBJ1-6; D is unresolved. The length of the CDR3 is 16 residues. V shed 1 base and J shed 2 bases, with 9 bases lying between them. Germline V gene lookup returns CDR1 MDHEN and CDR2 SYDVKM.

This clonotype was seen many times. The rearrangement uses TRBV12-3 or TRBV12-4 and TRBJ2-5; TRBD2 agrees at 9 bases. V was pared by 8 bases and J by 0 bases, with 7 bases of the junction left unmatched. This CDR3 spans 15 amino acids. DNA of the CDR3: TGTGCCAGCCGCGGGGGGGGAACATACCAAGAGACCCAGTACTTC. Its translation: CASRGGGTYQETQYF.

This clonotype has just a few counts. V usage is TRBV19 and J usage is TRBJ1-6; 7 bases agree with TRBD1. V shed 5 bases, J shed 11 bases, and the junction held 9 bases outside the gene matches. Germline lookup yields CDR1 LNHDA and CDR2 SQIVND (reference sequence). This CDR3 contains 14 residues. Here the CDR3 DNA reads TGTGCCAGTAGTCCCCGGGACAGATCTCCACCCCTCCACTTT. Protein sequence: CASSPRDRSPPLHF.

This clonotype occurred many times. This chain joins TRBV10-3 and TRBJ2-1; D gene unclear. Germline V lookup: CDR1 ENHRY, CDR2 SYGVKD. Trimming took off 0 bases at V and 9 bases at J, with 12 bases between the two ends. The CDR3 runs 14 residues. CDR3 DNA sequence: TGTGCCATCAGTGAGTCGAATCCCTCCAGTGAGCAGTTCTTC. It specifies CAISESNPSSEQFF.

This clonotype was recorded at least ten times. The chain employs TRBV29-1 and TRBJ1-1; possible D gene TRBD1, 6 bases. Germline CDR1 reads SQVTM; CDR2 reads ANQGSEA. Deletions cut 6 bases from V and 6 bases from J, with 14 bases between. The CDR3 totals 12 residues. CDR3 loop: CSVRGRGAEAFF. CDR3 coding DNA: TGCAGCGTCAGAGGTAGGGGGGCTGAAGCTTTCTTT.

Ten or more counts support this clonotype. The chain links TRBV6-1 to TRBJ1-5; a weak D match, TRBD1 (5 bases). Germline CDR1 reads MNHNS; CDR2 reads SASEGT. The CDR3 loop spans 13 amino acids. V lost 7 bases to trimming and J lost 4 bases, with 11 bases between them. CDR3 residues: CASNSGGNQPQHF. CDR3 DNA: TGTGCCAGCAATAGTGGGGGGAATCAGCCCCAGCATTTT.

In the case of this clonotype: One base away lies a much larger clone, so this may be a sequencing read error. J is TRBJ1-5 and V is TRBV19; 8 bases are shared with TRBD1. The J call may not be correct, given that the DNA end is closer to TRBJ2-3. Germline CDR1 reads LNHDA; CDR2 reads SQIVND (reference sequence). The CDR3 spans 17 residues. The CDR3 DNA reads TGTGCCAGTAGTATGGGCGGATGGACAGGGAGCAATCAGCCCCAGTATTTT. Protein: CASSMGGWTGSNQPQYF.